Listed below are T cell receptor beta chains from one sample, sequenced in a study of blood T cell dynamics during melanoma immunotherapy. TCRdb's copy holds only in-frame clones and misses some; the assay was immunoSEQ multiplex PCR. This table holds about 4,800 clones, around 84% found once. This sample comprised blood, obtained from a patient treated with checkpoint blockade. The receptors originated from a human donor with melanoma. Both conserved end residues are part of each CDR3. A D gene is named only where the DNA matches it firmly. Only part of the rows carry a size: once, few, many, or a class if the clone is expanded.

- | TRBJ2-6 | TRBV7-2 | 16 | - | CASSSRAVSGANVLTF | TGTGCCAGCAGCTCACGGGCTGTCTCTGGGGCCAACGTCCTGACTTTC
- | TRBJ1-4 | TRBV15 | 15 | - | CATSRDRAVNEKLFF | TGTGCCACCAGCAGAGATCGGGCAGTTAATGAAAAACTGTTTTTT
- | TRBJ1-4 | TRBV2 | 13 | TRBD1 | CASGGTGSEKLFF | TGTGCCAGCGGGGGGACAGGCAGTGAAAAACTGTTTTTT
- | TRBJ2-7 | TRBV5-4 | 11 | - | CASSLVGEQYF | TGTGCCAGCAGCTTGGTTGGCGAGCAGTACTTC
- | TRBJ2-5 | TRBV4-1 | 13 | - | CASSQDLRETQYF | TGCGCCAGCAGCCAAGATCTAAGGGAGACCCAGTACTTC
- | TRBJ2-5 | TRBV5-4 | 13 | - | CASSTTGAEAQYF | TGTGCCAGCAGCACGACCGGGGCCGAGGCCCAGTACTTC
- | TRBJ2-7 | TRBV5-1 | 14 | - | CASSPLAGTYEQYF | TGCGCCAGCAGCCCCCTAGCAGGCACCTACGAGCAGTACTTC
- | TRBJ2-2 | TRBV4-2 | 15 | - | CASSQEELAGGELFF | TGTGCCAGCAGCCAAGAGGAACTCGCAGGCGGGGAGCTGTTTTTT
few | TRBJ1-2 | TRBV7-9 | 12 | - | CATEGGENGYTF | TGTGCCACCGAGGGAGGGGAGAATGGCTACACCTTC
- | TRBJ2-7 | TRBV7-9 | 14 | - | CASSLEGKTYEQYF | TGTGCCAGCAGCCTAGAAGGTAAAACCTACGAGCAGTACTTC
few | TRBJ2-1 | TRBV5-1 | 14 | - | CASSARGVVNEQFF | TGCGCCAGCAGCGCCCGTGGGGTGGTCAATGAGCAGTTCTTC
- | TRBJ2-3 | TRBV9 | 13 | - | CASSVLGTDTQYF | TGTGCCAGCAGCGTATTGGGCACAGATACGCAGTATTTT
- | TRBJ1-2 | TRBV29-1 | 13 | TRBD1 | CSVEARGNYGYTF | TGCAGCGTTGAAGCCAGGGGGAACTATGGCTACACCTTC
once | TRBJ1-5 | TRBV25-1 | 12 | - | CASRAQNQPQHF | TGTGCCAGCAGGGCACAAAATCAGCCCCAGCATTTT
- | TRBJ2-1 | TRBV14 | 15 | - | CASSQLQRGSNEQFF | TGTGCCAGCAGCCAATTACAACGAGGTTCCAATGAGCAGTTCTTC
- | TRBJ2-7 | TRBV7-2 | 11 | - | CASSLSYEQYF | TGTGCCAGCAGCCTATCCTACGAGCAGTACTTC
- | TRBJ2-7 | TRBV5-6 | 15 | - | CASSVRERLAHEQYF | TGTGCCAGCAGCGTCCGAGAGCGGCTAGCCCACGAGCAGTACTTC
- | TRBJ1-5 | TRBV5-1 | 14 | TRBD1 | CASSLTGQGQPQHF | TGCGCCAGCAGCCTGACAGGGCAGGGGCAGCCCCAGCATTTT
- | TRBJ1-5 | TRBV19 | 18 | TRBD1 | CASSIGTRAGGSNQPQHF | TGTGCCAGTAGTATCGGAACTAGGGCAGGGGGAAGCAATCAGCCCCAGCATTTT
few | TRBJ1-5 | TRBV7-2 | 14 | - | CASSLSEGNQPQHF | TGTGCCAGCAGCTTAAGTGAGGGCAATCAGCCCCAGCATTTT
- | TRBJ1-5 | TRBV18 | 19 | - | CASSPRTLGLLESNQPQHF | TGTGCCAGCTCACCACGGACCCTAGGTCTTCTCGAGAGCAATCAGCCCCAGCATTTT
few | TRBJ1-2 | TRBV2 | 13 | - | CASRPLGLYGYTF | TGTGCCAGCAGGCCCTTGGGGCTGTATGGCTACACCTTC
- | TRBJ2-5 | TRBV2 | 14 | - | CASSAGTAIGTQYF | TGTGCCAGCAGTGCCGGGACGGCAATTGGGACCCAGTACTTC
- | TRBJ1-1 | TRBV15 | 14 | - | CATSNQGGFTEAFF | TGTGCCACCAGCAACCAAGGTGGGTTTACTGAAGCTTTCTTT
- | TRBJ1-1 | TRBV19 | 13 | - | CASSMRAESEAFF | TGTGCCAGTAGTATGAGGGCTGAAAGTGAAGCTTTCTTT
- | TRBJ2-7 | TRBV27 | 14 | - | CASSFKGSPYEQYF | TGTGCCAGCAGTTTCAAGGGGTCACCCTACGAGCAGTACTTC
- | TRBJ1-1 | TRBV7-2 | 13 | TRBD1 | CASSKQGYTEAFF | TGTGCCAGCAGCAAACAGGGGTACACTGAAGCTTTCTTT
few | TRBJ2-7 | TRBV21-1 | 14 | - | CASTLIAGLYEQYF | TGTGCCAGCACATTGATAGCGGGACTCTACGAGCAGTACTTC
once | TRBJ2-7 | TRBV6-6 | 15 | - | CASSSEDSFLYEQYF | TGTGCCAGCAGTTCTGAGGACTCCTTCCTGTACGAGCAGTACTTC
- | TRBJ2-1 | TRBV11-2 | 16 | - | CASRKIFRTKPNEQFF | TGTGCCAGCAGGAAGATTTTTCGGACGAAACCCAATGAGCAGTTCTTC
- | TRBJ1-5 | TRBV21-1 | 19 | - | CASSKEPGQHLYSNQPQHF | TGTGCCAGCAGCAAAGAACCGGGACAGCACCTATATAGCAATCAGCCCCAGCATTTT
- | TRBJ2-1 | TRBV28 | 15 | TRBD2 | CASSPLAGVANEQFF | TGTGCCAGCAGTCCACTAGCGGGAGTGGCAAATGAGCAGTTCTTC
- | TRBJ2-2 | TRBV11-1 | 13 | - | CASSLVGGGELFF | TGTGCCAGCAGCTTAGTCGGGGGCGGGGAGCTGTTTTTT
- | TRBJ2-5 | TRBV15 | 17 | - | CATSRDRGGTRQETQYF | TGTGCCACCAGCAGAGATCGGGGTGGGACCCGCCAAGAGACCCAGTACTTC
- | TRBJ1-1 | TRBV7-8 | 13 | - | CASSFALNTEAFF | TGTGCCAGCAGCTTTGCCCTGAACACTGAAGCTTTCTTT
- | TRBJ2-1 | TRBV7-3 | 15 | TRBD2 | CASSPRLAGSNEQFF | TGTGCCAGCAGCCCTCGACTAGCGGGAAGCAATGAGCAGTTCTTC
- | TRBJ1-1 | TRBV7-2 | 14 | - | CASSPQVGNTEAFF | TGTGCCAGCAGCCCCCAGGTGGGGAACACTGAAGCTTTCTTT
- | TRBJ2-5 | TRBV10-3 | 13 | TRBD2 | CAISGAGGETQYF | TGTGCCATCAGTGGAGCGGGAGGGGAGACCCAGTACTTC
- | TRBJ1-4 | TRBV19 | 14 | - | CASSITRLSEKLFF | TGTGCCAGTAGTATCACCCGGTTGTCTGAAAAACTGTTTTTT
- | TRBJ2-1 | TRBV10-3 | 13 | - | CAISAGEADEQFF | TGTGCCATCAGTGCGGGGGAGGCGGATGAGCAGTTCTTC
- | TRBJ1-4 | TRBV12-5 | 21 | - | CASGSTAQVNRPKRNNEKLFF | TGTGCTAGTGGTTCGACTGCTCAGGTCAATAGACCAAAGAGGAATAATGAAAAACTGTTTTTT
once | TRBJ2-7 | TRBV5-4 | 15 | TRBD1 | CASSKPGQGAYEQYF | TGTGCCAGCAGCAAGCCGGGACAGGGTGCCTACGAGCAGTACTTC
- | TRBJ2-2 | TRBV14 | 14 | - | CASSPHSGTGELFF | TGTGCCAGCAGCCCTCACTCGGGCACCGGGGAGCTGTTTTTT
- | TRBJ2-1 | TRBV5-4 | 15 | TRBD2 | CASSLAGGSNNEQFF | TGTGCCAGCAGCTTGGCCGGCGGGAGCAACAATGAGCAGTTCTTC
- | TRBJ2-1 | TRBV28 | 14 | TRBD1 | CASSWQGAGYEQFF | TGTGCCAGCAGTTGGCAGGGGGCAGGATATGAGCAGTTCTTC
- | TRBJ2-7 | TRBV7-9 | 14 | - | CASSLVGGNYEQYF | TGTGCCAGCAGCTTAGTTGGGGGGAACTACGAGCAGTACTTC
- | TRBJ1-1 | TRBV6-5 | 13 | TRBD1 | CASRDRGRTEAFF | TGTGCCAGCAGGGACAGGGGGAGGACTGAAGCTTTCTTT
- | TRBJ2-5 | TRBV15 | 15 | - | CATSRDQEERGTQYF | TGTGCCACCAGCAGAGATCAAGAGGAGAGGGGGACCCAGTACTTC
once | TRBJ2-5 | TRBV5-1 | 15 | - | CASSLGEIGGQTQYF | TGCGCCAGCAGCTTGGGGGAGATTGGAGGGCAGACCCAGTACTTC
few | TRBJ1-5 | TRBV28 | 12 | - | CASSFGYQPQHF | TGTGCCAGCAGTTTCGGATATCAGCCCCAGCATTTT
- | TRBJ2-1 | TRBV4-2 | 16 | TRBD2 | CASSQSLAGIYNEQFF | TGTGCCAGCAGCCAATCCCTAGCGGGCATATACAATGAGCAGTTCTTC
once | TRBJ2-3 | TRBV2 | 15 | - | CASSEPGQITDTQYF | TGTGCCAGCAGTGAGCCGGGACAAATCACGGATACGCAGTATTTT
- | TRBJ2-7 | TRBV19 | 14 | - | CASSIGGNVYEQYF | TGTGCCAGTAGTATAGGAGGGAACGTATACGAGCAGTACTTC
- | TRBJ1-2 | TRBV27 | 14 | TRBD1 | CASSRTGSNYGYTF | TGTGCCAGCAGTAGGACAGGCTCTAACTATGGCTACACCTTC
- | TRBJ1-5 | TRBV21-1 | 14 | - | CASSKVAGNQPQHF | TGTGCCAGCAGCAAAGTTGCAGGGAATCAGCCCCAGCATTTT
- | TRBJ2-2 | TRBV10-1 | 12 | - | CASSEEPGELFF | TGCGCCAGCAGTGAAGAACCCGGGGAGCTGTTTTTT